In its sample, the clone carrying this T cell receptor beta chain was seen a few times. The record originates from a study of cytomegalovirus exposure and HLA in healthy donors. CDR1 and CDR2 from the germline V gene are MNHEY and SMNVEV (reference sequence). The CDR3 is 15 residues long. V gave up 5 bases and J gave up 0 bases; unmatched junction bases: 4. The primer mix had 60 Vbeta and 13 Jbeta primers. Libraries were prepared by immunoSEQ multiplex PCR; TCRdb keeps only in-frame clonotypes and omits some of them. There are more than 90,000 clones in the sample; roughly 80% occur only once, and 4.5% to 5% lies in the top ten.

Sequenced material: PBMCs. V and J are TRBV27 and TRBJ2-7, with 10 bases lining up with TRBD2. This sequence was found in a man aged 45-65 years in good health and CMV-seropositive. This chain's CDR3 is CASSVASGSSYEQYF. CDR3 sequence (DNA): TGTGCCAGCAGTGTTGCTAGCGGGAGCTCCTACGAGCAGTACTTC.